The 13 T cell receptor beta chains below all came from one sample that was sequenced in a study of blood T cell repertoires in COVID-19 (dated by TCRdb to the early 2020s). Libraries were prepared through the immunoSEQ multiplex PCR assay. TCRdb re-hosts the immuneACCESS table, in-frame sequences only. Its copies lack some clones; in the studies checked, an unresolved V gene accounts for under half of them, and the cause for the rest is not known. The sample table records roughly 200,000 clones; approximately 83% of these occur just once. The ten largest clones take up less than 5% of the sample. Sequenced input: PBMCs or T cells enriched from blood (not recorded which). These receptors all come from a woman between 40 and 50 years old with acute COVID-19.

This clone showed up many times. The rearrangement uses TRBV7-2 and TRBJ1-5; no clear D. The CDR3 consists of 13 residues. In germline, CDR1 is SGHTA, CDR2 FQGNSA. V lost 3 bases to trimming and J lost 4 bases, with 7 bases between them. The CDR3: CASSFELNQPQHF. In nucleotides, the CDR3 is TGTGCCAGCAGCTTTGAGCTAAATCAGCCCCAGCATTTT.

The chain is built from TRBV2 and TRBJ1-6; D unclear. Germline loops: CDR1 SNHLY, CDR2 FYNNEI. The CDR3 sequence is 13 residues long. Trimming removed 8 bases from V and 7 bases from J, with 12 bases in between. CDR3 nucleotides: TGTGCCAGCCAACCGGTCGAGAATTCACCCCTCCACTTT. Translating it yields CASQPVENSPLHF.

The gene calls are TRBV18 and TRBJ2-1, with D unclear. The CDR3 loop spans 17 amino acids. Trimming removed 4 bases from V and 2 bases from J, with 18 bases in between. CDR1 and CDR2 (germline): KGHSH, LQKENI. CDR3 coding DNA: TGTGCCAGCTCACTAAACGTGGTAGCAACTACCTACAATGAGCAGTTCTTC. Residues: CASSLNVVATTYNEQFF. Variable domain in full (rest from reference TRBV18 and TRBJ2-1): NAGVMQNPRHLVRRRGQEARLRCSPMKGHSHVYWYRQLPEEGLKFMVYLQKENIIDESGMPKERFSAEFPKEGPSILRIQQVVRGDSAAYFCASSLNVVATTYNEQFFGPGTRLTVL.

V gene TRBV19 combines with J gene TRBJ1-2; 7 bases fit TRBD1. Per germline, CDR1 LNHDA and CDR2 SQIVND (reference sequence). With 4 bases clipped from V and 3 bases from J, the junction kept 8 bases outside the gene matches. The CDR3 is 15 residues long. The CDR3 reads CASSKPQGRDYGYTF. DNA for the CDR3: TGTGCCAGTAGTAAGCCACAGGGGCGTGACTATGGCTACACCTTC.

This chain joins TRBV29-1 and TRBJ2-5; unclear D gene. The CDR3 is 13 amino acids. The germline gives CDR1 SQVTM, CDR2 ANQGSEA. Trimming shortened V by 7 bases and J by 0 bases, and 12 bases separated the two germline ends. The DNA for the CDR3 is TGCAGCGGAAAGAACATGTACCAAGAGACCCAGTACTTC. Protein product: CSGKNMYQETQYF. The full variable domain, in which reference TRBV29-1 and TRBJ2-5 provide the parts outside the CDR3, is SAVISQKPSRDICQRGTSLTIQCQVDSQVTMMFWYRQQPGQSLTLIATANQGSEATYESGFVIDKFPISRPNLTFSTLTVSNMSPEDSSIYLCSGKNMYQETQYFGPGTRLLVL.

The CDR3 DNA is TGTGCCAGCAGCGAGACAGGGGGCGAAGTAGGGACCTACGAGCAGTACTTC. This codes for CASSETGGEVGTYEQYF. The J gene is TRBJ2-7, the V gene TRBV9; 10 nucleotides agree with TRBD1. V shed 3 bases, J shed 2 bases, and the junction held 11 bases outside the gene matches. CDR1 and CDR2 (germline): SGDLS, YYNGEE. The CDR3 has 17 residues.

The chain links TRBV9 to TRBJ1-2, with 8 bases matching TRBD1. Losses at the gene ends were 3 bases for V and 4 bases for J; bases not matched to a gene: 8. The CDR3 loop spans 15 amino acids. Germline lookup yields CDR1 SGDLS and CDR2 YYNGEE. The CDR3 coding sequence is TGTGCCAGCAGCGCCCGGACAGGGTTAAGCTATGGCTACACCTTC. As protein: CASSARTGLSYGYTF.

The chain joins TRBV19 to TRBJ1-1; D remains unclear. This CDR3 is built from 11 residues. Germline values: CDR1 LNHDA, CDR2 SQIVND (reference sequence). V gave up 4 bases and J gave up 10 bases, with 10 bases separating them. In DNA, the CDR3 is TGTGCCAGTAGTACCAAGATTAGAGCTTTCTTT. Residues: CASSTKIRAFF.

This sequence joins TRBV28 and TRBJ1-2, with D unclear. Germline V gene lookup returns CDR1 MDHEN and CDR2 SYDVKM. The CDR3 covers 12 residues. Trimming removed 10 bases at V and 9 bases at J, with 18 bases between. The CDR3 spells CATVVGGPRYTF. In nucleotides, the CDR3 is TGTGCCACCGTGGTAGGAGGTCCTCGCTACACCTTC.

This sequence joins TRBV7-8 and TRBJ1-1; 8 bases map to TRBD1. This CDR3 comprises 16 residues. Germline V CDR1 and CDR2: SGHVS, FQNEAQ. V was clipped by 2 bases and J by 2 bases; unmatched bases: 7. DNA for the CDR3: TGTGCCAGCAGCTTATCAAACAGGGGGGTAAACACTGAAGCTTTCTTT. It translates to CASSLSNRGVNTEAFF.

This clone appeared a single time. Other DNA sequences in the same sample also yield this CDR3. The gene calls are TRBV19 and TRBJ1-1; 9 nucleotides agree with TRBD1. The CDR3 consists of 13 residues. CDR1 LNHDA and CDR2 SQIVND come from the germline V gene (reference sequence). V shed 9 bases and J 1 base; nucleotides not matched to a gene: 3. The CDR3 bases are TGTGCCAGCCGGGACAGGGCGAACACTGAAGCTTTCTTT. This codes for CASRDRANTEAFF.

The chain joins TRBV24-1 to TRBJ2-3; 11 bases match TRBD2. With V trimmed by 5 bases and J by 1 base, 4 bases remained unmatched. Germline loops: CDR1 KGHDR, CDR2 SFDVKD. CDR3 length equals 16 residues. The CDR3 DNA sequence: TGTGCCACCAGTGCACTAGCGGGAGTCGGCACAGATACGCAGTATTTT. It codes for CATSALAGVGTDTQYF.

This chain joins TRBV19 and TRBJ2-1, with D unresolved. Per the germline V gene, CDR1 is LNHDA and CDR2 is SQIVND (reference sequence). The CDR3 spans 13 residues. Trimming removed 5 bases from V and 4 bases from J, with 9 bases in between. This CDR3 is CASSRMAYNEQFF. DNA for the CDR3: TGTGCCAGTAGTCGTATGGCTTACAATGAGCAGTTCTTC.